This T cell receptor beta chain appears in the sequencing data of a study of shared clonotypes between healthy human individuals. Among the donors, all were Caucasian adults who lived in Nashville, Tennessee. At a deep level, the assay was run. Data came from immunoSEQ multiplex PCR; TCRdb stores just in-frame clones and leaves some out. The sample holds around 2.5 million clones, 93% seen once. Study observations and caveats: Some naive CD4 clonotypes, about 5.5%, turned up in common across four donors.

The CDR3 consists of 14 residues. Per germline, CDR1 SNHLY and CDR2 FYNNEI. Trimming took 4 bases from V and 5 from J; bases not matched to a gene: 2. Notes on this clone: Its specificity is not known. The sample carries other DNA sequences with the same CDR3.

This TCR was sampled from a man aged 18 to 35 in good health. Some clones in this sample may be carry-over from other donors' samples. The specimen sequenced was naive CD4+ T cells from PBMCs. Stated subset: CD45RA+ positively selected. The chain recombines TRBV2 with TRBJ1-5, with 10 positions matching TRBD1. The CDR3 loop reads CASSGTGGDQPQHF. The CDR3 DNA follows: TGTGCCAGCAGTGGGACAGGGGGGGATCAGCCCCAGCATTTT. Combining the CDR3 with reference TRBV2 and TRBJ1-5 gives the whole variable domain EPEVTQTPSHQVTQMGQEVILRCVPISNHLYFYWYRQILGQKVEFLVSFYNNEISEKSEIFDDQFSVERPDGSNFTLKIRSTKLEDSAMYFCASSGTGGDQPQHFGDGTRLSIL.